This record looks at one T cell receptor beta chain sequence and its context. Trimming removed 6 bases from V and 4 bases from J; junction bases left unmatched: 1. Germline CDR1 MGHDK, CDR2 SYGVNS. The CDR3 spans 12 residues. The source of the sample is a study of cytomegalovirus exposure and HLA in healthy donors. On the study more broadly: Earlier, 110 million or so unique TCR beta sequences were recovered from approximately 180 million T cells by an analysis.

With 60 Vbeta and 13 Jbeta primers, the PCR was carried out. Using immunoSEQ multiplex PCR, the repertoire was profiled, and TCRdb retains in-frame clones only, with some absent. This sample carries 90,000 to 140,000 clones, around 80% of them seen once, and the ten largest clones take around 8.8%. This receptor was obtained from a man aged 40-55 years in good health and CMV-seropositive. The J gene is TRBJ1-1, the V gene TRBV25-1, with 8 positions matching TRBD1. The sequencing sample was made of PBMCs. DNA of the CDR3: TGTGCCAGCAGAGGACAGGGCACTGAAGCTTTCTTT. Translated, it gives CASRGQGTEAFF.